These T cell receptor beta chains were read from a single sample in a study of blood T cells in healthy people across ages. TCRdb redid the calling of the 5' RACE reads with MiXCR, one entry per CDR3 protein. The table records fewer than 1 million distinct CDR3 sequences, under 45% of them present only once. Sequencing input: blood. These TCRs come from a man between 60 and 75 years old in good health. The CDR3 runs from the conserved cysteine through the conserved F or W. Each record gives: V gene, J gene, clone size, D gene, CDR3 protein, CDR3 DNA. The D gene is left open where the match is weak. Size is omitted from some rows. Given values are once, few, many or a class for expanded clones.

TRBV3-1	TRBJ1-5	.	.	CASSRDHSNQPQHF	TGTGCCAGCAGCCGAGATCATAGCAATCAGCCCCAGCATTTT
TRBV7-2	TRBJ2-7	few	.	CASSLIREQYF	TGTGCCAGCAGCCTAATCCGCGAGCAGTACTTC
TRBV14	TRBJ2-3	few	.	CASSQADLNTQYF	TGTGCCAGCAGCCAAGCGGATCTAAATACGCAGTATTTT
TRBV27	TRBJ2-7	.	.	CASSSFSGDEQYF	TGTGCCAGTTCCTCCTTCTCGGGTGACGAGCAGTACTTC
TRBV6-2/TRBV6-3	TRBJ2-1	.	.	CASSLNGEQFF	TGTGCCAGCAGCCTTAATGGTGAGCAGTTCTTC
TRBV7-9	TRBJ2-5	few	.	CASSLEGSRETQYF	TGTGCCAGCAGCTTAGAAGGGTCGCGGGAGACCCAGTACTTC
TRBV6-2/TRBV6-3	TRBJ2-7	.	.	CASWRGGEQYF	TGTGCCAGCTGGAGAGGAGGCGAGCAGTACTTC
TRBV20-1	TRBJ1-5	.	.	CSAVDPPTQHF	TGCAGTGCTGTAGACCCTCCGACCCAGCATTTT
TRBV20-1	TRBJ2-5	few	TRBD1	CSARDLYSGQQETQYF	TGCAGTGCTAGAGATCTCTATTCGGGACAGCAAGAGACCCAGTACTTC
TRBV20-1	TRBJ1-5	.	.	CSATRGALNQPQHF	TGCAGTGCTACCCGGGGGGCCCTCAATCAGCCCCAGCATTTT
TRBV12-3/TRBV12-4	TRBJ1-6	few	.	CASSLEGWNSPLHF	TGTGCCAGCAGTTTAGAGGGTTGGAATTCACCCCTCCACTTT
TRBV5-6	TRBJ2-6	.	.	CASSSGFSGANVLTF	TGTGCCAGCAGCTCGGGGTTCTCTGGGGCCAACGTCCTGACTTTC
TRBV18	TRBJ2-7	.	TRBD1	CASSHRDSLSYEQYF	TGTGCCAGCTCACACCGGGACAGTCTGTCCTACGAGCAGTACTTC
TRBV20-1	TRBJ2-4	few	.	CSAVDWSKNIQYF	TGCAGTGCCGTAGACTGGTCCAAAAACATTCAGTACTTC
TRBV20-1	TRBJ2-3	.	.	CSARDPGRSADTQYF	TGCAGTGCTAGAGATCCAGGGAGGAGCGCAGATACGCAGTATTTT
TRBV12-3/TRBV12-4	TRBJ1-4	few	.	CASSLRESGKLFF	TGTGCCAGCAGTTTGCGTGAGAGTGGAAAACTGTTTTTT
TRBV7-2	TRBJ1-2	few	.	CASSLGSGQGYGYTF	TGTGCCAGCAGCTTAGGGTCAGGGCAGGGATATGGCTACACCTTC
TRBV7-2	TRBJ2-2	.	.	CASRKSRRGPNTGELFF	TGTGCCAGCAGGAAGTCGCGCCGGGGCCCGAACACCGGGGAGCTGTTTTTT
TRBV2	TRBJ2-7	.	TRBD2	CASSENSPAGEAYEQYF	TGTGCCAGCAGTGAAAACTCCCCAGCGGGAGAGGCCTACGAGCAGTACTTC
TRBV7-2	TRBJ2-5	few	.	CASSLVGGYETQYF	TGTGCCAGCAGCTTAGTGGGGGGATATGAGACCCAGTACTTC
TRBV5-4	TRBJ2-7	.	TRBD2	CASSPGGAVLYEQYF	TGTGCCAGCAGCCCCGGGGGGGCCGTACTTTACGAGCAGTACTTC
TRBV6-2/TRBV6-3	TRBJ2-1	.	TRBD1	CASSRTGSEQFF	TGTGCCAGCAGCAGGACAGGGAGCGAGCAGTTCTTC
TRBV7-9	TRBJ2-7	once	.	CASSEGQRPLRRYF	TGTGCCAGCAGCGAAGGACAGCGTCCTCTACGTCGGTACTTC
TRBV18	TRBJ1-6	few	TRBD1	CASSPNRGGNSPLHF	TGTGCCAGCTCTCCGAACAGGGGCGGCAATTCACCCCTCCACTTT
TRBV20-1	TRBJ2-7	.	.	CSAQSVRAPVGEQYF	TGCAGTGCTCAGTCCGTGCGGGCCCCCGTCGGCGAGCAGTACTTC
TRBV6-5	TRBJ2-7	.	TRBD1	CASTETGGNEQYF	TGTGCCAGCACCGAGACAGGGGGGAACGAGCAGTACTTC
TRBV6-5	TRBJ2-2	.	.	CASSSWTFTGELFF	TGTGCCAGCAGTTCCTGGACCTTCACCGGGGAGCTGTTTTTT
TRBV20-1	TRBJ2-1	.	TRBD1	CSMYRGRNEQFF	TGCAGTATGTACAGGGGGCGAAATGAGCAGTTCTTC
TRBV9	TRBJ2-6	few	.	CASSVAGHPDRGAGANVLTF	TGTGCCAGCAGCGTAGCTGGTCACCCCGATAGGGGAGCTGGGGCCAACGTCCTGACTTTC
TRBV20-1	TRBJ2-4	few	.	CSARDQGPGALNLAKNIQYF	TGCAGTGCTAGAGATCAAGGTCCAGGGGCGTTGAACCTAGCCAAAAACATTCAGTACTTC
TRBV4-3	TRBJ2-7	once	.	CASSQEVVRYEQYF	TGCGCCAGCAGCCAAGAGGTGGTCCGCTACGAGCAGTACTTC
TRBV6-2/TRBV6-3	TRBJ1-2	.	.	CASTREDPLLSNYGYTF	TGTGCCAGCACCCGTGAGGACCCCCTATTATCTAACTATGGCTACACCTTC
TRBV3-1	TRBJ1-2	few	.	CASSQGTGSPRGYTF	TGTGCCAGCAGCCAAGGAACAGGGAGTCCCCGTGGCTACACCTTC
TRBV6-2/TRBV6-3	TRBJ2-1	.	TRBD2	CASRWSGGQNEQFF	TGTGCCAGCAGGTGGAGCGGGGGTCAGAATGAGCAGTTCTTC
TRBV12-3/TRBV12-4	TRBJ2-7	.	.	CASAAETYEQYF	TGTGCCAGCGCGGCCGAAACCTACGAGCAGTACTTC
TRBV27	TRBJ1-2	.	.	CAVQSVGGYTF	TGTGCCGTCCAGTCGGTTGGTGGCTACACCTTC
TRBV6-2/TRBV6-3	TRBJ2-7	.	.	CASSPARMYSYEQYF	TGTGCCAGCAGCCCTGCCCGGATGTACTCCTACGAGCAGTACTTC
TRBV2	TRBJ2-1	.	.	CASSEGLYNEQFF	TGTGCCAGCAGTGAGGGACTCTACAATGAGCAGTTCTTC
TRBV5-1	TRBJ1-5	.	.	CASSSMPGSNQPRHF	TGCGCCAGCAGCTCTATGCCAGGTAGCAATCAGCCCCGGCATTTT
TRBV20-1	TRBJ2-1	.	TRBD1	CSARDLDSGTGAYNEQFF	TGCAGTGCTAGAGACCTCGACTCCGGGACAGGGGCCTACAATGAGCAGTTCTTC
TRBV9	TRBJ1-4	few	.	CASSAFYGGANEKLFF	TGTGCCAGCAGCGCCTTTTACGGGGGAGCTAATGAAAAACTGTTTTTT
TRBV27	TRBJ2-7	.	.	CASSLSYDSSYEQYF	TGTGCCAGCAGTTTATCATATGACAGCTCCTACGAGCAGTACTTC
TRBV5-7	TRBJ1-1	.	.	CASSSKTDPNTEAFF	TGTGCCAGCAGTTCCAAGACAGACCCGAACACTGAAGCTTTCTTT
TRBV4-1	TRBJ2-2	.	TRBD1	CASSQAPGQGAGELFF	TGCGCCAGCAGCCAAGCGCCTGGACAGGGAGCCGGGGAGCTGTTTTTT
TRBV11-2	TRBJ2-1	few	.	CASSPHSYNEQFF	TGTGCCAGCAGCCCACACTCCTACAATGAGCAGTTCTTC
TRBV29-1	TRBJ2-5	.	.	CSVVASQETQYF	TGCAGCGTTGTGGCTAGCCAAGAGACCCAGTACTTC
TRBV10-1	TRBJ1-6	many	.	CASSEEGDDAAPTGDSPLHF	TGCGCCAGCAGTGAGGAGGGGGACGACGCTGCACCAACTGGGGATTCACCCCTCCACTTT
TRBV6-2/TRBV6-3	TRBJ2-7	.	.	CASSTWGVSYNEQYF	TGTGCCAGCTCTACATGGGGAGTCTCCTACAATGAGCAGTACTTC
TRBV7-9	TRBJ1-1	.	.	CASTLGGLNTEAFF	TGTGCCAGCACCCTCGGGGGGTTGAACACTGAAGCTTTCTTT
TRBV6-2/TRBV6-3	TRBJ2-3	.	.	CASGSAPDTQYF	TGTGCCAGCGGGTCCGCACCAGATACGCAGTATTTT
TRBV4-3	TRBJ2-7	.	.	CASSQDRGRDHEQYF	TGCGCCAGCAGCCAAGATCGAGGCAGGGACCACGAGCAGTACTTC
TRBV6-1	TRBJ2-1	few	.	CASRKDVYNEQFF	TGTGCCAGCAGGAAGGACGTCTACAATGAGCAGTTCTTC
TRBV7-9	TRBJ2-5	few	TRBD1	CASSRRDRGLQETQYF	TGTGCCAGCAGCAGACGGGACAGGGGTTTACAAGAGACCCAGTACTTC
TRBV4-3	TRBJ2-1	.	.	CASSRSSGTFNEQFF	TGCGCCAGCAGCCGAAGTTCCGGGACTTTCAATGAGCAGTTCTTC
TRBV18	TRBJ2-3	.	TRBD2	CASSPPGLAGADTQYF	TGTGCCAGCTCACCTCCGGGACTAGCGGGGGCAGATACGCAGTATTTT
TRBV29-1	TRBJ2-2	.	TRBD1	CSVGRVTGVPARGGELFF	TGCAGCGTTGGGAGGGTGACAGGGGTGCCAGCAAGGGGCGGGGAGCTGTTTTTT
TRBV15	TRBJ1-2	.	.	CATSRDLLVDANYGYTF	TGTGCCACCAGCAGAGATCTCCTAGTTGATGCTAACTATGGCTACACCTTC
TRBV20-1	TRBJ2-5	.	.	CSARFGNEETQYF	TGCAGTGCTAGATTCGGGAATGAAGAGACCCAGTACTTC
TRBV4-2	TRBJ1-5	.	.	CAGSPSGESGNQPQHF	TGTGCCGGCAGCCCCAGTGGGGAGTCGGGCAATCAGCCCCAGCATTTT